This T cell receptor beta chain was found in a study of graft-versus-host responses after intestinal transplantation. Clones were sequenced by immunoSEQ multiplex PCR, and TCRdb holds only the in-frame ones, with some missing. Among approximately 9,300 clones listed, roughly 96% were seen once. The TCR comes from a human patient who received an intestinal transplant, so some T cells may come from the graft donor. Sequencing was performed on bone marrow, taken about 520 days after intestinal transplantation.

The CDR3 nucleotides read TGTGCCAGCAGCCCAAGGACAGGCCGAACGAACACCGGGGAGCTGTTTTTT. This translates into CASSPRTGRTNTGELFF. This chain links TRBV7-3 with TRBJ2-2; 7 bases match TRBD1. From germline, CDR1 is SGHTA and CDR2 FQGTGA. This CDR3 has 17 amino acids. Trimming cost V 5 bases and J 0 bases; bases outside gene matches: 9.